The present TCR beta chain was sequenced within a study of tumor and adjacent non-tumor tissue in lung cancer. Comments on this clonotype: A single base separates this from a much larger clone, so it may be a read error.

RNA was extracted from bulk tissue without any cell sorting. Germline values: CDR1 SQVTM, CDR2 ANQGSEA. This CDR3 is built from 13 residues. Trimming took off 7 bases at V and 2 bases at J, with 11 bases between the two ends. A modified ARM-PCR protocol with three rounds of nested PCR amplified TCRbeta. TCRdb analysed the multiplex PCR reads with MiXCR anew, one entry per CDR3 protein. The data show roughly 120,000 distinct CDR3 sequences, roughly 80% seen once. The sequence derives from an older woman with non-small cell lung cancer. The specimen sequenced was lung tumor tissue. J is TRBJ2-2 and V is TRBV29-1; D is unclear. The CDR3 coding sequence is TGCAGCGCTGGGTCAGTAAACACCGGGGAGCTGTTTTTT. Translating it yields CSAGSVNTGELFF.